The 29 T cell receptor beta chains reported below all come from one sample, sequenced in a study of blood T cell repertoires in COVID-19. Using immunoSEQ multiplex PCR, the repertoire was profiled, and TCRdb retains in-frame clones only, with some absent. The data hold 150,000 to 200,000 clones, with 88% observed a single time. The sequencing input was peripheral blood. Every receptor here comes from a human donor in a cohort sampled during active COVID-19.

The chain has TRBV19 and TRBJ2-7; 7 bases are a match to TRBD2. Trimming took 1 base from V and 1 from J; bases not matched to a gene: 4. The V gene's germline CDR1 is LNHDA and CDR2 SQIVND (reference sequence). The CDR3 is made up of 15 amino acids. This CDR3 reads CASSIGGSGSYEQYF. The DNA of the CDR3 is TGTGCCAGTAGTATAGGCGGGAGTGGATCCTACGAGCAGTACTTC.

This sequence joins TRBV6-4 and TRBJ2-1, with a tentative D call TRBD1 (5 bases). V was shortened by 7 bases and J by 4 bases, with 20 bases between the two germline ends. The CDR3 covers 16 residues. CDR1 and CDR2 from the germline V gene are MRHNA and SNTAGT. In DNA form, the CDR3 reads TGTGCCAGCATCAGGGTTGGCTACATAACATACAATGAGCAGTTCTTC. The encoded protein is CASIRVGYITYNEQFF.

The chain uses TRBV7-9 and TRBJ1-5; a weak D match, TRBD1 (5 bases). In germline, CDR1 is SEHNR, CDR2 FQNEAQ (reference sequence). With 0 bases removed from V and 2 bases from J, the gap between germline ends came to 8 bases. The CDR3 has 15 amino acids. The CDR3 DNA sequence: TGTGCCAGCAGCTTAGCAGGGGTTGGCAATCAGCCCCAGCATTTT. This encodes CASSLAGVGNQPQHF.

The chain employs TRBV7-8 and TRBJ2-2; D ambiguous. The CDR3 has 11 amino acids. Per germline, CDR1 SGHVS and CDR2 FQNEAQ. Trimming removed 3 bases at V and 6 bases at J, with 2 bases between. The CDR3 spells CASSFAGELFF. DNA for the CDR3: TGTGCCAGCAGCTTCGCCGGGGAGCTGTTTTTT.

The chain carries TRBV28 and TRBJ1-4, with D possibly being TRBD1 (5 bases). This CDR3 has 13 residues. The V gene's germline CDR1 is MDHEN and CDR2 SYDVKM. V was shortened by 6 bases and J by 6 bases, with 11 bases between the two germline ends. Written as DNA, the CDR3 is TGTGCCAGCAGGGGGGGAGCCCATGAAAAACTGTTTTTT. This sequence encodes CASRGGAHEKLFF.

With respect to this clone: Within the sample, other DNA sequences also encode this same CDR3. This chain joins TRBV7-6 and TRBJ2-1; 7 positions agree with TRBD2. The V gene end was trimmed by 1 base and the J gene end by 7 bases; junction bases not matched to a gene: 1. Germline loops: CDR1 SGHVS, CDR2 FNYEAQ. The CDR3 contains 13 residues. DNA for the CDR3: TGTGCCAGCAGCTTAGGGGGGGGTAATGAGCAGTTCTTC. It yields the protein CASSLGGGNEQFF.

The rearrangement uses TRBV11-2 and TRBJ2-5; 11 bases fit TRBD1. The CDR3 runs 15 residues. Losses at the gene ends were 1 base for V and 5 bases for J; bases not matched to a gene: 3. The V gene's germline CDR1 is SGHAT and CDR2 FQNNGV. CDR3 region: CASSLGTGGFETQYF. The CDR3 coding sequence is TGTGCCAGCAGCTTAGGGACAGGGGGCTTTGAGACCCAGTACTTC.

This sequence joins TRBV6-2 or TRBV6-3 and TRBJ2-7; a weak D match, TRBD1 (5 bases). The CDR3 length is 13 residues. Trimming removed 3 bases at V and 6 bases at J, with 12 bases between. Germline V gives CDR1 MNHEY, CDR2 SVGEGT. In DNA form, the CDR3 reads TGTGCCAGCAGTTATAGGCAGGGATCCGAGCAGTACTTC. This gives the protein CASSYRQGSEQYF.

The chain carries TRBV5-1 and TRBJ2-2; 8 nucleotides line up with TRBD1. The CDR3 consists of 16 residues. Germline V gene lookup returns CDR1 SGHRS and CDR2 YFSETQ. V shed 2 bases, J shed 4 bases, and the junction held 7 bases outside the gene matches. CDR3 sequence: CASSLNLQGGTGELFF. The CDR3, as DNA: TGCGCCAGCAGCTTAAATTTACAGGGGGGCACCGGGGAGCTGTTTTTT.

The chain links TRBV13 to TRBJ2-3; 11 bases line up with TRBD2. The CDR3 contains 16 residues. With 4 bases clipped from V and 4 bases from J, the junction kept 7 bases outside the gene matches. The germline V gene encodes CDR1 PRHDT and CDR2 FYEKMQ (reference sequence). The CDR3 DNA is TGTGCCAGCAGCTACCTTCTAGCGGGAGGCGCAGATACGCAGTATTTT. Protein sequence: CASSYLLAGGADTQYF. Looking up the rest from reference TRBV13 and TRBJ2-3 gives the full variable domain: AAGVIQSPRHLIKEKRETATLKCYPIPRHDTVYWYQQGPGQDPQFLISFYEKMQSDKGSIPDRFSAQQFSDYHSELNMSSLELGDSALYFCASSYLLAGGADTQYFGPGTRLTVL.

V gene TRBV7-6 combines with J gene TRBJ2-7; 8 bases are shared with TRBD1. The V gene end was trimmed by 2 bases and the J gene end by 3 bases; junction bases not matched to a gene: 6. Germline V gene lookup returns CDR1 SGHVS and CDR2 FNYEAQ. The CDR3 consists of 15 residues. The CDR3 region is CASSLQARGLYEQYF. CDR3 sequence (DNA): TGTGCCAGCAGCTTACAGGCCAGGGGGCTCTACGAGCAGTACTTC.

The V call is TRBV7-2, the J call TRBJ2-5, with TRBD2 matching over 8 bases. With 2 bases clipped from V and 2 bases from J, the junction kept 4 bases outside the gene matches. CDR1 SGHTA and CDR2 FQGNSA come from the germline V gene. CDR3 length equals 15 residues. CDR3: CASSLWPSGQETQYF. In DNA form, the CDR3 reads TGTGCCAGCAGCTTATGGCCTAGCGGGCAAGAGACCCAGTACTTC.

The CDR3 nucleotides read TGTGCCACCACAGGGACGAACACTGAAGCTTTCTTT. It translates to CATTGTNTEAFF. J is TRBJ1-1 and V is TRBV10-3; D may be TRBD1 (6 bases). Germline CDR1 and CDR2: ENHRY and SYGVKD. CDR3 length: 12 residues. Trimming shortened V by 10 bases and J by 1 base, and 10 bases separated the two germline ends.

V and J are TRBV27 and TRBJ1-6; 12 bases are a match to TRBD1. The germline CDR1 and CDR2 sequences are MNHEY and SMNVEV (reference sequence). V lost 4 bases and J lost 7; bases outside the gene matches: 5. CDR3 length: 16 residues. The CDR3 sequence is CASSWMGTGGNSPLHF. The CDR3 DNA is TGTGCCAGCAGTTGGATGGGGACAGGGGGCAATTCACCCCTCCACTTT.

This clone came up a few times. The J gene is TRBJ1-5, the V gene TRBV7-9; no clear D gene. V was clipped by 3 bases and J by 3 bases, with 6 bases between them. CDR1 SEHNR and CDR2 FQNEAQ come from the germline V gene (reference sequence). The CDR3 has 13 amino acids. The CDR3 spells CASSFNFNQPQHF. DNA for the CDR3: TGTGCCAGCAGCTTTAATTTCAATCAGCCCCAGCATTTT.

V and J are TRBV9 and TRBJ2-2, with 9 bases fitting TRBD2. Germline V gene sequence: CDR1 SGDLS, CDR2 YYNGEE. This CDR3 is built from 16 residues. The trim removed 2 bases at V and 2 bases at J, leaving 4 bases unmatched. This CDR3 reads CASSVSGGPNTGELFF. DNA of the CDR3: TGTGCCAGCAGCGTTAGCGGGGGCCCTAACACCGGGGAGCTGTTTTTT. The full variable domain, with the rest looked up from reference TRBV9 and TRBJ2-2, is DSGVTQTPKHLITATGQRVTLRCSPRSGDLSVYWYQQSLDQGLQFLIQYYNGEERAKGNILERFSAQQFPDLHSELNLSSLELGDSALYFCASSVSGGPNTGELFFGEGSRLTVL.

The rearrangement uses TRBV9 and TRBJ1-2; 12 positions match TRBD1. With 3 bases clipped from V and 7 bases from J, the junction kept 4 bases outside the gene matches. The CDR3 contains 14 residues. From germline, CDR1 is SGDLS and CDR2 YYNGEE. CDR3 bases: TGTGCCAGCAGCGAGGGACAGGGGGCGCTTGGCTACACCTTC. Translated: CASSEGQGALGYTF. Full variable domain (rest looked up from reference TRBV9 and TRBJ1-2): DSGVTQTPKHLITATGQRVTLRCSPRSGDLSVYWYQQSLDQGLQFLIQYYNGEERAKGNILERFSAQQFPDLHSELNLSSLELGDSALYFCASSEGQGALGYTFGSGTRLTVV.

The chain carries TRBV5-4 and TRBJ2-2; D not certain. The CDR3 contains 14 residues. V lost 1 base, J lost 7 bases, and 11 bases lay in between. From germline, CDR1 is SGHNT and CDR2 YYREEE (reference sequence). Here the CDR3 reads CASSLSVGDGELFF. For the CDR3, the DNA is TGTGCCAGCAGCTTGTCTGTCGGTGACGGGGAGCTGTTTTTT.

The chain combines TRBV9 with TRBJ2-2; the match to TRBD2 covers 9 bases. Germline values: CDR1 SGDLS, CDR2 YYNGEE. J was trimmed by 4 bases and V by 0 bases; bases with no gene match: 4. This CDR3 is built from 16 residues. The CDR3 coding sequence is TGTGCCAGCAGCGTAGCCGTGACTAGCGGCACCGGGGAGCTGTTTTTT. It encodes CASSVAVTSGTGELFF. The complete variable domain, with remaining parts taken from reference TRBV9 and TRBJ2-2, reads DSGVTQTPKHLITATGQRVTLRCSPRSGDLSVYWYQQSLDQGLQFLIQYYNGEERAKGNILERFSAQQFPDLHSELNLSSLELGDSALYFCASSVAVTSGTGELFFGEGSRLTVL.

DNA of the CDR3: TGTGCCTGGAGCCCAGACAGGGGGACTCAGCCCCAGCATTTT. Protein: CAWSPDRGTQPQHF. The V gene is TRBV30, the J gene TRBJ1-5; 9 nucleotides line up with TRBD1. Trimming at V came to 3 bases and at J to 6 bases, leaving 6 bases not matched to a gene. Germline lookup yields CDR1 GTSNPN and CDR2 SVGIG (reference sequence). The CDR3 loop spans 14 amino acids. The full variable domain, its missing parts supplied by reference TRBV30 and TRBJ1-5, is SQTIHQWPATLVQPVGSPLSLECTVEGTSNPNLYWYRQAAGRGLQLLFYSVGIGQISSEVPQNLSASRPQDRQFILSSKKLLLSDSGFYLCAWSPDRGTQPQHFGDGTRLSIL.

This sequence joins TRBV27 and TRBJ2-6; 7 bases are shared with TRBD2. CDR1 MNHEY and CDR2 SMNVEV come from the germline V gene (reference sequence). The length of the CDR3 is 17 residues. The V gene end was trimmed by 6 bases and the J gene end by 2 bases; junction bases not matched to a gene: 10. The CDR3 loop reads CASRGWREWAGANVLTF. CDR3 DNA: TGTGCCAGCAGGGGCTGGCGGGAGTGGGCTGGGGCCAACGTCCTGACTTTC.

The chain uses TRBV10-3 and TRBJ1-2; no firm D call. The CDR3 length is 12 residues. From germline, CDR1 is ENHRY and CDR2 SYGVKD. V shed 7 bases and J shed 7 bases, with 13 bases lying between them. In DNA form, the CDR3 reads TGTGCCATCACTGGTCCTTCGGGTGGCTACACCTTC. This sequence encodes CAITGPSGGYTF.

This clone came up a few times. The rearrangement joins TRBV27 to TRBJ2-1, with TRBD1 identical over 10 bases. This CDR3 has 15 amino acids. Germline CDR1 and CDR2: MNHEY and SMNVEV (reference sequence). The junction had 13 bases not matched to a gene; V was cut back by 7 bases and J by 10 bases. The CDR3: CASTLTGGASGEQFF. As DNA, the CDR3 is TGTGCCAGCACTCTGACAGGGGGCGCCTCTGGAGAGCAGTTCTTC.

The gene calls are TRBV9 and TRBJ2-1; TRBD2 aligns across 9 bases. The CDR3 length is 15 residues. CDR1 and CDR2 (germline): SGDLS, YYNGEE. The V segment lost 4 bases and the J segment 7 bases; nucleotides outside the gene matches: 9. The CDR3 is CASSLSGGPGNEQFF. The CDR3 DNA sequence: TGTGCCAGCAGCTTAAGCGGGGGGCCGGGGAATGAGCAGTTCTTC.

The chain is built from TRBV7-2 and TRBJ2-5, with 10 bases fitting TRBD1. J was trimmed by 5 bases and V by 2 bases; bases with no gene match: 11. This CDR3 comprises 17 residues. The germline V gene has CDR1 SGHTA and CDR2 FQGNSA. The chain's CDR3 is CASSLQPGTGAGETQYF. The CDR3 DNA follows: TGTGCCAGCAGCTTACAACCCGGGACAGGGGCGGGGGAGACCCAGTACTTC.

This clone was counted a single time. The genes are TRBV5-5 and TRBJ1-2; D possibly corresponds to TRBD1 (6 bases). Germline CDR1 and CDR2: SGHKS and YYEKEE (reference sequence). The CDR3 totals 15 residues. Trimming removed 4 bases from V and 4 bases from J, with 17 bases in between. This CDR3 reads CASSRSQGSPYGYTF. CDR3 DNA: TGTGCCAGCAGCCGCTCCCAGGGGTCCCCCTATGGCTACACCTTC.

The rearrangement uses TRBV28 and TRBJ2-7, with D perhaps TRBD2 (6 bases). V shed 6 bases and J shed 3 bases, with 18 bases lying between them. This CDR3 has 15 residues. The V gene's germline CDR1 is MDHEN and CDR2 SYDVKM. CDR3 sequence: CASRDPGTVIYEQYF. CDR3 in DNA: TGTGCCAGCAGAGACCCAGGGACTGTAATCTACGAGCAGTACTTC.

About this clone: Other DNA variants within this sample encode the same CDR3. V gene TRBV9 combines with J gene TRBJ2-2; D perhaps matches TRBD2 (5 bases). Trimming removed 3 bases at V and 2 bases at J, with 8 bases between. CDR1 and CDR2 (germline): SGDLS, YYNGEE. The CDR3 has 14 residues. The CDR3 DNA reads TGTGCCAGCAGCGACCGACTAAACACCGGGGAGCTGTTTTTT. Amino acid sequence: CASSDRLNTGELFF. The entire variable domain, with the rest obtained from reference TRBV9 and TRBJ2-2, is as follows: DSGVTQTPKHLITATGQRVTLRCSPRSGDLSVYWYQQSLDQGLQFLIQYYNGEERAKGNILERFSAQQFPDLHSELNLSSLELGDSALYFCASSDRLNTGELFFGEGSRLTVL.

This clone has a handful of counts. This chain connects TRBV9 to TRBJ1-3; TRBD1 is a possible D gene (6 bases). The CDR3 is made up of 15 amino acids. V was pared by 2 bases and J by 2 bases, with 11 bases between. The germline V gene has CDR1 SGDLS and CDR2 YYNGEE. The CDR3 DNA sequence: TGTGCCAGCAGCGTGGGGGCGAAGACTGGAAACACCATATATTTT. It codes for CASSVGAKTGNTIYF.